This T cell receptor beta chain was profiled in a study of T cells in Graves' hyperthyroidism and ophthalmopathy. Findings and caveats of the study: From stable hyperthyroidism, ophthalmopathy was separated by a 13 V-J model. Most clonotypes that expanded in the thyroid above 0.001 also showed up in blood. Prediction of ophthalmopathy progression came a median around 6 months pre-onset.

RNA transcripts provided the source from which TCR beta CDR3 regions were amplified. With the HTBI primer set, the TCR CDR3 went through a first round of RT-PCR. MiXCR, run by TCRdb on the multiplex PCR reads, gives a single entry per CDR3 protein. The sample yields around 500,000 distinct CDR3 sequences, 15% to 20% seen once. The authors obtained PBMCs from around 11 ml of fresh peripheral blood. Concerning this clonotype: Its matching antigen is unknown.

The CDR3 totals 14 residues. The germline gives CDR1 SEHNR, CDR2 FQNEAQ (reference sequence). V shed 6 bases and J 6 bases; nucleotides not matched to a gene: 8. This clonotype was obtained from a woman in her 30s with Graves' ophthalmopathy. Source material: blood. This chain links TRBV7-9 with TRBJ2-1, with 7 nucleotides matching TRBD1. CDR3 coding DNA: TGTGCCAGCAGACGCCGACAGGGAGCCAATGAGCAGTTCTTC. This sequence encodes CASRRRQGANEQFF.